This T cell receptor (beta chain) was retrieved from a study of shared clonotypes between healthy human individuals. Study-wide results and limits: Larger estimated richness was generally seen in naive subsets than in memory subsets.

The protocol was immunoSEQ multiplex PCR, while the TCRdb copy is restricted to in-frame clones and leaves out a portion. The top ten clones hold over 1.5% of a sample with approximately 2,200,000 clones, roughly 91% of them seen once. CD45RO-negative CD8 cells positively selected for CCR7 made up the naive population, which excluded terminally differentiated effector memory CD45RA+ cells. Trimming took off 5 bases at V and 1 base at J, with 15 bases between the two ends. The CDR3 has 15 amino acids. The germline V gene encodes CDR1 SGHTA and CDR2 FQGTGA. With regard to this clone: The antigen remains undetermined.

The chain combines TRBV7-3 with TRBJ2-7; D might be TRBD2 (6 bases). Sequencing was done on a sample of naive CD8+ T cells from PBMCs. This TCR derives from a man aged 18-30 years in good health. Some clones in this sample may be carry-over from other donors' samples. The CDR3 sequence: CASSLDGTGSYEQYF. CDR3 DNA: TGTGCCAGCAGCCTTGATGGGACTGGGTCCTACGAGCAGTACTTC. The full variable domain, completed using reference TRBV7-3 and TRBJ2-7, is GAGVSQTPSNKVTEKGKYVELRCDPISGHTALYWYRQSLGQGPEFLIYFQGTGAADDSGLPNDRFFAVRPEGSVSTLKIQRTERGDSAVYLCASSLDGTGSYEQYFGPGTRLTVT.